A selection of T cell receptor beta chains follows, all from one sample in a study of blood T cell repertoires in COVID-19. Sequencing used immunoSEQ multiplex PCR; TCRdb keeps in-frame clones, though not all of them. The data contain hundreds of thousands of clones, approximately 84% of them seen just once; the ten biggest clones take up about 3.3%. The material sequenced was PBMCs or T cells enriched from blood (not recorded which). These receptors came from a woman in her forties with acute COVID-19. CDR3s include the opening cysteine and the closing phenylalanine or tryptophan. The D gene is left open where the match is weak. Clone size, where shown, is once, few, many, or a class for clones that have expanded.

>-|TRBJ2-7|TRBV4-1|once
TGCGCCAGCAGCCAAGTCTCATCGGGCTACGAGCAGTACTTC
CASSQVSSGYEQYF
>TRBD1|TRBJ2-7|TRBV25-1|-
TGTGCCAGCACTAGTCGGGACAGCTCCTACGAGCAGTACTTC
CASTSRDSSYEQYF
>TRBD1|TRBJ1-2|TRBV11-3|-
TGTGCCAGCAGCCCCCGGGAGGGGGCCTATGGCTACACCTTC
CASSPREGAYGYTF
>TRBD2|TRBJ2-1|TRBV5-6|-
TGTGCCAGCAGCCCTAGCGGTCTTTCCCACTCCTACAATGAGCAGTTCTTC
CASSPSGLSHSYNEQFF
>-|TRBJ2-1|TRBV6-6|-
TGTGCCAGCAGTTACCATCCCAATGAGCAGTTCTTC
CASSYHPNEQFF
>TRBD1|TRBJ2-2|TRBV25-1|-
TGTGCCAGCAGTCCGGGACAGGGTGACACCGGGGAGCTGTTTTTT
CASSPGQGDTGELFF
>-|TRBJ2-1|TRBV9|-
TGTGCCAGCAGCGTATCGGGAGTAAGAAATGAGCAGTTCTTC
CASSVSGVRNEQFF
>TRBD1|TRBJ1-1|TRBV6-2/TRBV6-3|once
TGTGCCAGCAGTTACTCGGGACAGGGAGAAGCTTTCTTT
CASSYSGQGEAFF
>TRBD2|TRBJ2-1|TRBV5-6|once
TGTGCCAGCAGCTTGGAGCTAGCGGGAGTATATGAGCAGTTCTTC
CASSLELAGVYEQFF
>TRBD1|TRBJ2-7|TRBV5-1|-
TGCGCCAGCAGCTTGATAGGGACAGGGGTAGAGCAGTACTTC
CASSLIGTGVEQYF
>TRBD2|TRBJ2-7|TRBV7-3|-
TGTGCCCGAGATACTAGCGGGAGCGGGGGCAACTACGAGCAGTACTTC
CARDTSGSGGNYEQYF
>-|TRBJ1-4|TRBV28|-
TGTGCCAGCAGTTTACCGACAACAACTAATGAAAAACTGTTTTTT
CASSLPTTTNEKLFF
>TRBD1|TRBJ1-2|TRBV28|-
TGTGCCAGCAGTTTTGCGGACAGGGGCTACACCTTC
CASSFADRGYTF